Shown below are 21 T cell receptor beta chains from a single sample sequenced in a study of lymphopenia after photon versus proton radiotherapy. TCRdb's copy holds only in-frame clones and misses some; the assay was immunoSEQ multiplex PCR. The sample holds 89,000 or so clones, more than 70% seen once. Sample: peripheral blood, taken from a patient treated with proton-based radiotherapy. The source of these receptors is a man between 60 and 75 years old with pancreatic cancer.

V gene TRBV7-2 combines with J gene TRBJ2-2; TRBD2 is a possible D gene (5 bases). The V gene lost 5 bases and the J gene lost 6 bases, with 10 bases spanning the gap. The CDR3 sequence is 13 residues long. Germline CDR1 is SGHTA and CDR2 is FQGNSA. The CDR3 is CASSPPSSGELFF. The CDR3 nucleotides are TGTGCCAGCAGCCCCCCTAGCTCCGGGGAGCTGTTTTTT.

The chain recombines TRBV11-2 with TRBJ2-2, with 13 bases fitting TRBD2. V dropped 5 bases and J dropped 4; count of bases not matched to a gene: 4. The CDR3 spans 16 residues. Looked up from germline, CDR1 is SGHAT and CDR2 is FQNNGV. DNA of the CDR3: TGTGCCAGCAGCCCCCGACTAGCGGGAGGCACCGGGGAGCTGTTTTTT. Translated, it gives CASSPRLAGGTGELFF.

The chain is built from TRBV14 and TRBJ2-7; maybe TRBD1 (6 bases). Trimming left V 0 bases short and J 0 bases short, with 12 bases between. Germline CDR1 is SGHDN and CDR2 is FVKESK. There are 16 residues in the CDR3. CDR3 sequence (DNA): TGTGCCAGCAGCCAAGATCGGCAGGGGAGCTCCTACGAGCAGTACTTC. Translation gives CASSQDRQGSSYEQYF. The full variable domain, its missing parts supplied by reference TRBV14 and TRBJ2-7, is EAGVTQFPSHSVIEKGQTVTLRCDPISGHDNLYWYRRVMGKEIKFLLHFVKESKQDESGMPNNRFLAERTGGTYSTLKVQPAELEDSGVYFCASSQDRQGSSYEQYFGPGTRLTVT.

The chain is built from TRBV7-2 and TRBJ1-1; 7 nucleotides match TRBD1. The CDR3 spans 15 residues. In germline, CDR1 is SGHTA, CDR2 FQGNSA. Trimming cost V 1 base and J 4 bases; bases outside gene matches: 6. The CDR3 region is CASSLGPTGTTEAFF. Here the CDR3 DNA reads TGTGCCAGCAGCTTAGGCCCGACAGGGACCACTGAAGCTTTCTTT.

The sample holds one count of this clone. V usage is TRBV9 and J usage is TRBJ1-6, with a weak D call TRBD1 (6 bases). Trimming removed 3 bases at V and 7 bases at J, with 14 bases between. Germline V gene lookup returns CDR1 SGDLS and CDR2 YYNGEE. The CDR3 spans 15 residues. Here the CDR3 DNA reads TGTGCCAGCAGCGGAACAGGGAGGGCAAATTCACCCCTCCACTTT. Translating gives CASSGTGRANSPLHF.

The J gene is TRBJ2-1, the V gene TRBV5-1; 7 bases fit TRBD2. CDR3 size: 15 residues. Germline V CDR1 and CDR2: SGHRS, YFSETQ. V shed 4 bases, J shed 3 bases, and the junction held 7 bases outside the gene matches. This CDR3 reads CASSPSGTNYNEQFF. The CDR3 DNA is TGCGCCAGCAGCCCCTCCGGGACTAACTACAATGAGCAGTTCTTC.

The CDR3 loop reads CASSFQASSYEQYF. CDR3 sequence (DNA): TGCGCCAGCAGCTTCCAGGCGAGCTCCTACGAGCAGTACTTC. The rearrangement uses TRBV5-1 and TRBJ2-7; D is undetermined. Trimming removed 2 bases at V and 0 bases at J, with 9 bases between. This CDR3 has 14 amino acids. CDR1 and CDR2 from the germline V gene are SGHRS and YFSETQ.

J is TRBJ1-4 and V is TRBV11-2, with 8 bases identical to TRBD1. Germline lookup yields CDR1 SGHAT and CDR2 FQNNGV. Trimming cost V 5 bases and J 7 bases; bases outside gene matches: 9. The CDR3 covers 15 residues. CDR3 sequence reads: CASSARQGRPEKLFF. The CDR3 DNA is TGTGCCAGCAGCGCCCGACAGGGGCGACCTGAAAAACTGTTTTTT.

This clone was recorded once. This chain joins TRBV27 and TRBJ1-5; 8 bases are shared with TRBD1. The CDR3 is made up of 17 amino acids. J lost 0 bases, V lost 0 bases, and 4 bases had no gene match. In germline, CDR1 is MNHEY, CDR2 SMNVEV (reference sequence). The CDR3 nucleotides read TGTGCCAGCAGTTTATCAGCGGACAGGGCTAGCAATCAGCCCCAGCATTTT. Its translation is CASSLSADRASNQPQHF.

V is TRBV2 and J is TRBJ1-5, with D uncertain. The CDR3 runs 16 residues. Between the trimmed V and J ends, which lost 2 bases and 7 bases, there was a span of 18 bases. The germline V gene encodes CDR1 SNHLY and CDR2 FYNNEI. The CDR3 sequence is CASSELAPGLNQPQHF. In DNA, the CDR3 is TGTGCCAGCAGTGAACTGGCCCCTGGCTTGAACCAGCCCCAGCATTTT.

The CDR3 DNA reads as TGTGCCAGCAGCGTCTCCATGGGTCGTGACACCGGGGAGCTGTTTTTT. Amino acids: CASSVSMGRDTGELFF. The chain carries TRBV9 and TRBJ2-2; D is uncertain. The ends were cut back, 2 bases at V and 3 bases at J, with 14 bases in the middle. The CDR3 sequence is 16 residues long. The germline V gene encodes CDR1 SGDLS and CDR2 YYNGEE.

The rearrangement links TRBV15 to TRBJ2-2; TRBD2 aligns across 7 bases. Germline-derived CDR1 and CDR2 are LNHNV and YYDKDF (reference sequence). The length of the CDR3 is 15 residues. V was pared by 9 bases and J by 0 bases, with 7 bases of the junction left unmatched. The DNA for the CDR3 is TGTGCCACGATGGCCCTAGCGGCGAACACCGGGGAGCTGTTTTTT. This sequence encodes CATMALAANTGELFF.

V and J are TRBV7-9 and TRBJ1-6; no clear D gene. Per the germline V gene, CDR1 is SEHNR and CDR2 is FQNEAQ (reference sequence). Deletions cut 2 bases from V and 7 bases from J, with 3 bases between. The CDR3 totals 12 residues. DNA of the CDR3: TGTGCCAGCAGCTTACAAAATTCACCCCTCCACTTT. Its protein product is CASSLQNSPLHF.

The CDR3 region has the DNA TGTGCCAGCAGTACACGCCGGACTAGCGGGAGTGTATACGAGCAGTACTTC. Its protein product is CASSTRRTSGSVYEQYF. J is TRBJ2-7 and V is TRBV6-4, with 13 bases that match TRBD2. Germline V gives CDR1 MRHNA, CDR2 SNTAGT. The CDR3 has 17 residues. The V gene end was trimmed by 5 bases and the J gene end by 4 bases; junction bases not matched to a gene: 11.

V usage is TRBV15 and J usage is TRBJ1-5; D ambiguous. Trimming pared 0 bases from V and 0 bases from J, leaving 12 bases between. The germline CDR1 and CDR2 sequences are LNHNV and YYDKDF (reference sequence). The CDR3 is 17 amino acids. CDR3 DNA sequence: TGTGCCACCAGCAGAGAGAGGGCAGGCAATAGCAATCAGCCCCAGCATTTT. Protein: CATSRERAGNSNQPQHF.

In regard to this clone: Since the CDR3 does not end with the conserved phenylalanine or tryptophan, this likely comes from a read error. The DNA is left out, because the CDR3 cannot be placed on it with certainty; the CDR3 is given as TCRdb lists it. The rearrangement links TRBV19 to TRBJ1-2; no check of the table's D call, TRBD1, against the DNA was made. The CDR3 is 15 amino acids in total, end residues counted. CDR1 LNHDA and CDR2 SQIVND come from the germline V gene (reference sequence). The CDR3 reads CASSNQETNRKTYGY.

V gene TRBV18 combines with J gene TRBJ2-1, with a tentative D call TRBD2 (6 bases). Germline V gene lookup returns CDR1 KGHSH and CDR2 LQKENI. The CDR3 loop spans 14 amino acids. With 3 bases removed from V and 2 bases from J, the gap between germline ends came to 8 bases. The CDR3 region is CASSPGSTYNEQFF. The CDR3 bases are TGTGCCAGCTCACCCGGGAGCACCTACAATGAGCAGTTCTTC.

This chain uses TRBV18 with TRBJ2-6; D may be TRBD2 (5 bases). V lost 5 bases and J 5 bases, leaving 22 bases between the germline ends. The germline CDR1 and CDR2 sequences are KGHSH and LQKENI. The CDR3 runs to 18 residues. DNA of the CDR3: TGTGCCAGCTCAACGGGAAAGAATTTACAAAGTCGGGCCAACGTCCTGACTTTC. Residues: CASSTGKNLQSRANVLTF.

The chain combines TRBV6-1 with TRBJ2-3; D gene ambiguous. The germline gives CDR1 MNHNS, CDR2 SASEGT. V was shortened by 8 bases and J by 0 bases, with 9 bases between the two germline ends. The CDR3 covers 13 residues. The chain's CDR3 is CASVQRSTDTQYF. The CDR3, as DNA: TGTGCCAGCGTCCAGCGTAGCACAGATACGCAGTATTTT.

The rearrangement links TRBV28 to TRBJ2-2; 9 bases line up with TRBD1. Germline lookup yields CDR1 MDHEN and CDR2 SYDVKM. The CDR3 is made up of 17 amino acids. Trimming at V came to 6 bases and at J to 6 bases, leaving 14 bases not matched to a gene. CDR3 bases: TGTGCCAGCAGGGCATTCCGGGACAGGGTGAGGGCCGGGGAGCTGTTTTTT. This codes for CASRAFRDRVRAGELFF.

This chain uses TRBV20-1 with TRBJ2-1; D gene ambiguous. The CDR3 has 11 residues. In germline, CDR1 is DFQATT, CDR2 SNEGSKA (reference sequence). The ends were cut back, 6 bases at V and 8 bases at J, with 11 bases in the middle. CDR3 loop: CSAHFNYEQFF. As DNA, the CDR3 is TGCAGTGCACACTTCAATTATGAGCAGTTCTTC.